The present TCR beta chain was sequenced within a study of OX40 agonist ivuxolimab in advanced cancers. Study-level background: The costimulatory receptor OX40 (CD134) was targeted by ivuxolimab, a fully human IgG2 agonistic monoclonal antibody. Intravenous ivuxolimab was administered to patients every 2 weeks at six dose levels: 0.01, 0.1, 0.3, 1.5, 3 and 10 mg/kg. Among the approximately 50 dose-escalation patients, around 20 had hepatocellular carcinoma, about 15 melanoma, 9 renal cell carcinoma and 9 head and neck cancer. In the dose-escalation cohort, roughly 82% of patients were male, and the mean age was around 60 years with a range of roughly 20 to 80. The point of sequencing TCRbeta in the periphery was to test whether ivuxolimab changed TCR sequence diversity and drove clonal T-cell expansion. Prior anti-PD-1, anti-PD-L1 or anti-CTLA-4 therapy was permitted, and 35% to 40% of dose-escalation patients had received checkpoint inhibitors. Three dose-escalation patients achieved partial responses, one with hepatocellular carcinoma and two with cutaneous melanoma. The monotherapy dose-escalation portion (N ≈ 50 patients) of the phase I ivuxolimab trial is reported in the paper. Here is what the overall study found, with its caveats: In the 0.1-3.0 mg/kg groups, partial responders had among the lowest normalized peripheral clonal expansion, particularly in CD8+ T cells. Which antigens the clonally expanded peripheral T cells were specific for was not determined. Low levels of normalized T-cell clonal expansion were also seen in some nonresponding patients. Clonal expansion of both CD4+ and CD8+ blood T cells was observed from baseline to week 6 at doses 0.1 to 3.0 mg/kg. After ivuxolimab, expanded clones were on average more numerous among CD8+ T cells than among CD4+ T cells.

The trial excluded patients who had a history of autoimmune disease or were on systemic immunosuppression. In every dose cohort, peripheral blood was drawn for TCR sequencing at baseline, cycle 4 day 1, and cycle 7 day 1. The samples were taken from a phase I, first-in-human, multicenter, open-label dose-escalation trial of ivuxolimab. The trial enrolled adults with locally advanced or metastatic head and neck squamous cell, hepatocellular, melanoma or renal cell carcinoma. Before TCR sequencing, CD4+ T cells and CD8+ T cells from peripheral blood were sorted into separate populations. Points on this clone: This clone's antigen is unknown. No qualities accompany the bases; no much larger clone lies one base away.

Genomic DNA was extracted from sorted cells for sequencing of the TCRbeta CDR3 region. TCRbeta CDR3 regions were sequenced using the immunoSEQ Assay. The immuneACCESS repertoire file appears here via TCRdb, limited to in-frame rearrangements. These files lack a portion of the clones; in checked studies, under half of the deficit traces to unresolved V genes, and the cause of the others is not known. The sample table contains about 110,000 clones; only one count was recorded for less than 95% of them. Under 0.85% of the sample is held by the ten biggest clonotypes. The CDR3, from cysteine to phenylalanine, totals 14 residues. CDR3 DNA is the only sequence kept; it has 42 bases, read in frame from the first base. The germline V gene supplies CDR1 SQVTM and CDR2 ANQGSEA. The junction shows trimming of 3 bases on V and 1 base on J, plus 12 bases between the germline ends.

The sequence was collected from an adult with an advanced solid tumor such as melanoma, head and neck, liver or kidney cancer. Sequencing used CD4+ or CD8+ T cells sorted from blood, obtained in a trial of the OX40 agonist ivuxolimab. Recombination connected TRBV29-1 to TRBJ1-2; the D gene is possibly TRBD1, with 5 bases matching. The CDR3 protein: CSVDWTLNNYGYTF. Read as DNA, the sequence is TGCAGCGTTGATTGGACACTTAATAACTATGGCTACACCTTC.